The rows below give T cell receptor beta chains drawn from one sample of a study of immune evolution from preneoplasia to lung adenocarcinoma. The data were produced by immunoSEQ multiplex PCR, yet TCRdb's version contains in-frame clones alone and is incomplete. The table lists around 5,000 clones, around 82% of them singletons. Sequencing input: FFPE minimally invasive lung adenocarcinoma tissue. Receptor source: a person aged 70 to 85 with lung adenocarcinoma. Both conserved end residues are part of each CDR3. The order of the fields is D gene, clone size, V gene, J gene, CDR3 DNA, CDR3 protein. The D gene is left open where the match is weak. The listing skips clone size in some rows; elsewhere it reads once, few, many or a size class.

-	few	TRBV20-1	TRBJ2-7	TGCAGTGTGGAACTACGCGACGAGCAGTACTTC	CSVELRDEQYF
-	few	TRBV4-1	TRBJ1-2	TGCGCCAGCAGCCCCTCCTCCGAGAGCCCAGCTAACTATGGCTACACCTTC	CASSPSSESPANYGYTF
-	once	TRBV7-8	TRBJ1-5	TGTGCCAGCAGCTCCGCAGAACTCAATCAGCCCCAGCATTTT	CASSSAELNQPQHF
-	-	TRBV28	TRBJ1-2	TGTGCCAGCAGTTCGCTGGGACCTGACTATGGCTACACCTTC	CASSSLGPDYGYTF
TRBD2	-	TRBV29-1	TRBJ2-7	TGCAGCGTTGAAGAATCGGGACTAGCGGGAGACGAGCAGTACTTC	CSVEESGLAGDEQYF
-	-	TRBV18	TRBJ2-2	TGTGCCAGCTCACCGCACCCTCCGAACACCGGGGAGCTGTTTTTT	CASSPHPPNTGELFF
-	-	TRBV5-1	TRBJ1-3	TGCGCCAGCAGGGCCAGCTCTGGAAACACCATATATTTT	CASRASSGNTIYF
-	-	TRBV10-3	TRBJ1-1	TGTGCCATCAGTGAGATGCGGGCGTCCGACACTGAAGCTTTCTTT	CAISEMRASDTEAFF
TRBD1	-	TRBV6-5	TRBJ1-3	TGTGCCAGCAGCGTACAGGGGGCCGGTGGAAACACCATATATTTT	CASSVQGAGGNTIYF
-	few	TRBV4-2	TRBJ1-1	TGTGCCAGCAGCCAAGAGAGGAACACTGAAGCTTTCTTT	CASSQERNTEAFF
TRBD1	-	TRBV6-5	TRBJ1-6	TGTGCCAGCAGTTACACGACAGGGACCGATTCACCCCTCCACTTT	CASSYTTGTDSPLHF
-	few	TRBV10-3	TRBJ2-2	TGTGCCATCAGTGAAACACTAGGGGCCGGGGAGCTGTTTTTT	CAISETLGAGELFF
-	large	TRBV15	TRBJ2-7	TGTGCCACCAGCAGAGGGGGGGCGGAAATCGACGAGCAGTACTTC	CATSRGGAEIDEQYF
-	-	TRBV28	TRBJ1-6	TGTGCCAGCACCTTCGACAGTTGGGGATCACCCCTCCACTTT	CASTFDSWGSPLHF
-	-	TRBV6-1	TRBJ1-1	TGTGCCAGCAGTGAGGCCCGGTCGGGGGTCACTGAAGCTTTCTTT	CASSEARSGVTEAFF
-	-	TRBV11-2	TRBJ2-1	TGTGCCAGCAGCTTAGGAAGTGAGCAGTTCTTC	CASSLGSEQFF
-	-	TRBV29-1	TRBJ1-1	TGCAGCGCCTGGGGGAGGGCTCATGGAGCTTTCTTT	CSAWGRAHGAFF
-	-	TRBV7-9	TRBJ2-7	TGTGCCAGCAGCTTAGATCCGGAAACCTCCTACGAGCAGTACTTC	CASSLDPETSYEQYF
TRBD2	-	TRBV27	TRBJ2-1	TGTGCCAGCAGTTATAGCGGGAGGGCCGTATACAATGAGCAGTTCTTC	CASSYSGRAVYNEQFF
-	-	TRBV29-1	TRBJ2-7	TGCAGCGTTGAAGGGTGGGTCTCACAGACCTACGAGCAGTACTTC	CSVEGWVSQTYEQYF
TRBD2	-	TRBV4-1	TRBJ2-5	TGCGCCAGCAGTCCTAGCGGCCAAGAGACCCAGTACTTC	CASSPSGQETQYF
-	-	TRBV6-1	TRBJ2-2	TGTGCCAGCGTACGGGAACGGTTTACCGGGGAGCTGTTTTTT	CASVRERFTGELFF
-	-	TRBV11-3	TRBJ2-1	TGTGCCAGCAGTAGTCGGGAGAACAATGAGCAGTTCTTC	CASSSRENNEQFF
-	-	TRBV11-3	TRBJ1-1	TGTGCCAGCAGCTTAGAAGGCGACACTGAAGCTTTCTTT	CASSLEGDTEAFF
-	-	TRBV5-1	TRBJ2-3	TGCGCCAGCAGCTTTAGGGTGGGGACGCAGTATTTT	CASSFRVGTQYF
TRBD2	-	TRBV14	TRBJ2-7	TGTGCCAGCAGCTTTGGGAGGGGTGACTACGAGCAGTACTTC	CASSFGRGDYEQYF
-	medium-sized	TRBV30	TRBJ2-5	TGTGCCTGGGCAATAAGACAGTGGAGGTCCCAAGAGACCCAGTACTTC	CAWAIRQWRSQETQYF
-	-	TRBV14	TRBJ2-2	TGTGCCAGCAGCCTTCAACAGGGAACCGGGGAGCTGTTTTTT	CASSLQQGTGELFF
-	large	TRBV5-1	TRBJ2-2	TGCGCCAGCAGCTTTGCGGGGAGCACCGGGGAGCTGTTTTTT	CASSFAGSTGELFF
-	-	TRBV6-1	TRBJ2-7	TGTGCCAGCAGTGCCGGGGACTCAAGCTCCTACGAGCAGTACTTC	CASSAGDSSSYEQYF
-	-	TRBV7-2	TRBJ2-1	TGTGCCGGAACGGGGGCTCCAGGCTCCTACAATGAGCAGTTCTTC	CAGTGAPGSYNEQFF
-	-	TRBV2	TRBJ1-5	TGTGCCAGCAGTGCCGCAGGGTTGAGCAATCAGCCCCAGCATTTT	CASSAAGLSNQPQHF
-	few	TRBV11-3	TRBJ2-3	TGTGCCAGCAGCCCGTCGTTCGGCACAGATACGCAGTATTTT	CASSPSFGTDTQYF
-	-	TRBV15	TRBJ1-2	TGTGCCACCAGCAGAGAAATGGGACTTTATGGCTACACCTTC	CATSREMGLYGYTF
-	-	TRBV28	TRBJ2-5	TGTGCCAGCAGTCCGGGGACATACCAAGAGACCCAGTACTTC	CASSPGTYQETQYF
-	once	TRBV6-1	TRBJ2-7	TGTGCCACCTCGGAGCGGAGCTCCTACGAGCAGTACTTC	CATSERSSYEQYF
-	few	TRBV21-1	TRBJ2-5	TGTGCCAGCAGCAAAGGGACTGGAGGGGGAGAGACCCAGTACTTC	CASSKGTGGGETQYF
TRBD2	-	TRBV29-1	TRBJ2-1	TGCAGCGTCCCTGAGGGAGCGACTAGCGACCCCAATGAGCAGTTCTTC	CSVPEGATSDPNEQFF
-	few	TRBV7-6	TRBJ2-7	TGTGCCAGCAGCTCCAAACACTCAACCGGGACGGATTACGAGCAGTACTTC	CASSSKHSTGTDYEQYF
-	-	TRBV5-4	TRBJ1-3	TGTGCCAGCAGCCCGGGGGGCCTCGGTGGAAACACCATATATTTT	CASSPGGLGGNTIYF
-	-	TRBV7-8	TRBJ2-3	TGTGCCAGCAGCTCCCATTCACGAAAAGATACGCAGTATTTT	CASSSHSRKDTQYF
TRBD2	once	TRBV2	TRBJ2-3	TGTGCCAGCAGCCACGGGACTAGCGGGGGGATCACAGATACGCAGTATTTT	CASSHGTSGGITDTQYF
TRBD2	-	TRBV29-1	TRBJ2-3	TGCAGCGTAATAGCGGGACTACCTCCAGATACGCAGTATTTT	CSVIAGLPPDTQYF
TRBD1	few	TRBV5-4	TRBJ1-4	TGTGCCAGCAGCTCCAACAGGGGTATTAATGAAAAACTGTTTTTT	CASSSNRGINEKLFF
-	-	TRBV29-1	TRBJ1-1	TGCAGCGGTGCCGCTGGGGGGGACCCGAACACTGAAGCTTTCTTT	CSGAAGGDPNTEAFF
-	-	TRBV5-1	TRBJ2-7	TGCGCCAGCAGCTTGGTCCGGACAGCCTCCTACGAGCAGTACTTC	CASSLVRTASYEQYF
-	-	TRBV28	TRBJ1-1	TGTGCCACCATATCGACAGTTCCTGAAGCTTTCTTT	CATISTVPEAFF
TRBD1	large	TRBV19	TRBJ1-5	TGTGCCAGTAGTCCGGAACAGGGGGTGAATCAGCCCCAGCATTTT	CASSPEQGVNQPQHF
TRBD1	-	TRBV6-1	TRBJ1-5	TGTGCCAGCAGGGGACAGCTCAATCAGCCCCAGCATTTT	CASRGQLNQPQHF
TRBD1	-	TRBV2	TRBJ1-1	TGTGCCAGCGGGGGGACAGGGTTAGGCACTGAAGCTTTCTTT	CASGGTGLGTEAFF
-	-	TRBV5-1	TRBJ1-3	TGCGCCAGCAGCTTAGAAGGAACGGGAAACACCATATATTTT	CASSLEGTGNTIYF
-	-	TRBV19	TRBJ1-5	TGTGCCAGTAGTTCCTCAGGGTTTGGGCAGCCCCAGCATTTT	CASSSSGFGQPQHF
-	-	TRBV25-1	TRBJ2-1	TGTGCCAGCAGTGAGAAGCGTGGAACGGGGGATGAGCAGTTCTTC	CASSEKRGTGDEQFF
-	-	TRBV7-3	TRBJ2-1	TGTGCCAGCAGCCCGAACAGGGATTTGCGTGAGCAGTTCTTC	CASSPNRDLREQFF